In its sample, the clone carrying this T cell receptor (beta chain) was seen once. This entry comes from a study of blood T cell repertoires in COVID-19. CDR1 is MNHEY, CDR2 SMNVEV, per germline (reference sequence). The CDR3 is 15 amino acids. The germline V and J ends were trimmed by 6 bases and 4 bases, with 18 bases remaining between them. Produced via immunoSEQ multiplex PCR; TCRdb's table is partial and in-frame only. The table shows about 200,000 clones, with 88% occurring only once. The J gene is TRBJ2-5, the V gene TRBV27; TRBD2 is a possible D gene (6 bases). The sequence was obtained from a man aged 18 to 30 with active or convalescent COVID-19. Input material: peripheral blood. CDR3 DNA sequence: TGTGCCAGCAGAAGCCGGAGGGAGAAACGAGAGACCCAGTACTTC. Its protein is CASRSRREKRETQYF.